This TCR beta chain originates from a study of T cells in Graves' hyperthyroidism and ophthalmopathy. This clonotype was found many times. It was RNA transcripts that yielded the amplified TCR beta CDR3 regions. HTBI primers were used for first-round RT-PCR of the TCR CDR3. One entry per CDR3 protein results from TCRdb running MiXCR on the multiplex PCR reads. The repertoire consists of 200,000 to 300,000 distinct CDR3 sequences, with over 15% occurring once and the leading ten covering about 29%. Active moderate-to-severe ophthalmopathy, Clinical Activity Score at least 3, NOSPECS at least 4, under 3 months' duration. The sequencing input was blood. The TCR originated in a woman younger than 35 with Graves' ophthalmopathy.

The CDR3 nucleotides read TGTGCCAGCAGCGAAGGACAGGGGGCCGGCTACGAGCAGTACTTC. Encoded protein: CASSEGQGAGYEQYF. This rearrangement joins TRBV12-3 or TRBV12-4 to TRBJ2-7, with 11 bases matching TRBD1. This CDR3 is built from 15 residues. The V gene end was trimmed by 6 bases and the J gene end by 3 bases; junction bases not matched to a gene: 7.